These T cell receptor beta chains were read from a single sample in a study of response to subunit inactivated influenza vaccine. TCRdb passed the RT-PCR reads through MiXCR, listing each CDR3 protein once. The table includes hundreds of thousands of distinct CDR3 sequences, approximately 15% detected once. This sample comprised PBMCs from blood, obtained less than 13 days after vaccination. These receptors all come from a man aged 45-65 years who received an inactivated influenza vaccine. The CDR3 runs from the conserved cysteine through the conserved F or W. The order of the fields is CDR3 length, clone size, J gene, V gene, D gene, CDR3 DNA, CDR3 protein. D genes are given only for firm matches. Clone sizes are given selectively: once, few, many, or a class where the clone is expanded.

>17|few|TRBJ1-3|TRBV6-1|TRBD1
TGTGCCAGCAGTCTCCCCTACAGGGGACCGGCTGGAAACACCATATATTTT
CASSLPYRGPAGNTIYF
>13|.|TRBJ2-1|TRBV5-1|.
TGCGCCAGCGCCAACCGAAGGGGGAATGAGCAGTTCTTC
CASANRRGNEQFF
>15|.|TRBJ1-5|TRBV10-3|.
TGTGCCATCAGTGACGGCAGGGAGAGCAATCAGCCCCAGCATTTT
CAISDGRESNQPQHF
>15|.|TRBJ2-5|TRBV12-3/TRBV12-4|TRBD1
TGTGCCAGCAGTAACCGAGAGGGGGCTCAAGAGACCCAGTACTTC
CASSNREGAQETQYF
>9|many|TRBJ2-1|TRBV20-1|.
TGCAGTGCATCTTACGAGCAGTTCTTC
CSASYEQFF
>14|.|TRBJ1-4|TRBV7-2|.
TGTGCCAGCACTCGGGGGGTGACTAATGAAAAACTGTTTTTT
CASTRGVTNEKLFF
>11|.|TRBJ2-1|TRBV7-2|.
TGTGCCAGCAGCTTGGGTTTCGAGCAGTTCTTC
CASSLGFEQFF
>17|.|TRBJ2-1|TRBV15|TRBD2
TGTGCCACCAGCAGAGATCCTAGCGGGGATCAATGGAATGAGCAGTTCTTC
CATSRDPSGDQWNEQFF
>16|.|TRBJ2-1|TRBV6-1|.
TGTGCCAGCAGTGAGTGGAAAAGCGGCGGGTACAATGAGCAGTTCTTC
CASSEWKSGGYNEQFF
>17|few|TRBJ2-7|TRBV5-1|TRBD1
TGCGCCAGCAGCAACGGACAGGGGGCGATAAGGGGTAGCGAGCAGTACTTC
CASSNGQGAIRGSEQYF
>16|few|TRBJ1-4|TRBV12-3/TRBV12-4|.
TGTGCCAGCAGTTTACGGGTGGGAGCAACTAATGAAAAACTGTTTTTT
CASSLRVGATNEKLFF
>15|once|TRBJ2-3|TRBV2|.
TGTGCCAGCAGTGAAGATCAGGGTAGGACAGATACGCAGTATTTT
CASSEDQGRTDTQYF
>15|few|TRBJ2-5|TRBV7-6|.
TGTGCCAGCGGAAGGAGGGCAGGGATTCGAGAGACCCAGTACTTC
CASGRRAGIRETQYF
>14|few|TRBJ1-1|TRBV6-2/TRBV6-3|.
TGTGCCAGCAGTAGATCAACAGGTTTCACTGAAGCTTTCTTT
CASSRSTGFTEAFF
>13|.|TRBJ2-7|TRBV18|.
TGTGCCAGCTCCCGAGCTAAGACAGCCGAGCAGTACTTC
CASSRAKTAEQYF
>18|many|TRBJ2-3|TRBV28|.
TGTGCCAGCAGTCATTCTCCGGGACTGGGCACTAGCACAGATACGCAGTATTTT
CASSHSPGLGTSTDTQYF
>15|.|TRBJ1-5|TRBV7-2|TRBD1
TGTGCCAGCAGCACAGACAGGGGGCTAGGTCAGCCCCAGCATTTT
CASSTDRGLGQPQHF
>18|.|TRBJ2-1|TRBV11-1|.
TGTGCCAGCAGCCGTTCCCCCCTCGTCCCTAGCTCCTACAATGAGCAGTTCTTC
CASSRSPLVPSSYNEQFF
>14|.|TRBJ1-5|TRBV12-3/TRBV12-4|.
TGTGCCAGCAGCCTCAGGGCTAGCAATCAGCCCCAGCATTTT
CASSLRASNQPQHF
>14|.|TRBJ2-7|TRBV28|.
TGTGCCAGCATTCCTAGCAGACCCAAGGACGAGCAGTACTTC
CASIPSRPKDEQYF
>16|.|TRBJ2-1|TRBV11-2|.
TGTGCCAGCAGCTTAGATGGGGCTAGCGTGTTCAATGAGCAGTTCTTC
CASSLDGASVFNEQFF
>15|few|TRBJ2-5|TRBV5-1|.
TGCGCCAGCAGCTTGGTAGCAGGGAATCAAGAGACCCAGTACTTC
CASSLVAGNQETQYF
>12|few|TRBJ1-1|TRBV20-1|.
TGCAGTGCTAGATGGATGAACACTGAAGCTTTCTTT
CSARWMNTEAFF
>14|few|TRBJ1-1|TRBV19|.
TGTGCCAGTAGTTCTGAGGGGGGGTTCACTGAAGCTTTCTTT
CASSSEGGFTEAFF
>15|.|TRBJ2-5|TRBV28|TRBD1
TGTGCCAGCAGTGGACAGGGCCGAGGGGAAGAGACCCAGTACTTC
CASSGQGRGEETQYF
>13|.|TRBJ1-1|TRBV20-1|.
TGCAGTGCTAGATCCCCCTGGGGGCCTGAAGCTTTCTTT
CSARSPWGPEAFF
>14|.|TRBJ1-2|TRBV7-9|TRBD1
TGTGCCAGCAGCCAACAGGGGCGCTTTGGTGGCTACACCTTC
CASSQQGRFGGYTF
>14|.|TRBJ2-1|TRBV3-1|TRBD2
TGTGCCAGCAGCCAGAGCGGGAGAACGGGTGAGCAGTTCTTC
CASSQSGRTGEQFF
>13|.|TRBJ2-4|TRBV12-3/TRBV12-4|.
TGTGCCAGCAGTTTAGAGAGGGGGGACATTCAGTACTTC
CASSLERGDIQYF
>14|.|TRBJ1-4|TRBV4-1|.
TGCGCCAGCAGCCAACCCGGGGGGGGTGAAAAACTGTTTTTT
CASSQPGGGEKLFF
>14|many|TRBJ2-3|TRBV5-1|.
TGTGCCAGCAGTTTAGGGCAGGGCCCAGATACGCAGTATTTT
CASSLGQGPDTQYF
>17|.|TRBJ2-2|TRBV5-6|.
TGTGCCAGCAGCTTGTTTCAGGGTCGGTCGGACACCGGGGAGCTGTTTTTT
CASSLFQGRSDTGELFF
>14|.|TRBJ2-3|TRBV25-1|.
TGTGCCAGCAGCGCACTCCCTGGCACAGATACGCAGTATTTT
CASSALPGTDTQYF
>15|.|TRBJ2-5|TRBV6-5|.
TGTGCCAGCAGTTACTCCGGGACCAAACAAGAGACCCAGTACTTC
CASSYSGTKQETQYF
>14|.|TRBJ2-7|TRBV6-2/TRBV6-3|.
TGTGCCAGCAGCGTGGGGGTGAGCTCCTACGAGCAGTACTTC
CASSVGVSSYEQYF
>15|few|TRBJ2-7|TRBV14|.
TGTGCCAGCAGCCAAACTAGCTTTCGGGCCTACGAGCAGTACTTC
CASSQTSFRAYEQYF
>14|many|TRBJ2-5|TRBV29-1|TRBD1
TGCAGCGTTGGGGACAGGGGGCCGCAAGAGACCCAGTACTTC
CSVGDRGPQETQYF
>14|many|TRBJ2-5|TRBV6-1|.
TGTGCCAGCAAACGTACGACAGGCGGAGAGACCCAGTACTTC
CASKRTTGGETQYF
>13|many|TRBJ2-1|TRBV5-1|TRBD1
TGCGCCACCCGACAGGGCTCCTACAATGAGCAGTTCTTC
CATRQGSYNEQFF
>14|.|TRBJ2-1|TRBV6-1|TRBD2
TGTGCCAGCAGAAAAGCGGGAGCGTACAATGAGCAGTTCTTC
CASRKAGAYNEQFF
>13|.|TRBJ1-5|TRBV2|.
TGTGCCAGCAGATCGGGGGAAGGGCAGCCCCAGCATTTT
CASRSGEGQPQHF
>13|few|TRBJ1-5|TRBV28|.
TGTGCCAGCAGTTTGCAGCCCCGCCAGCCCCAGCATTTT
CASSLQPRQPQHF
>13|few|TRBJ2-3|TRBV7-2|.
TGTGCCAGCAGCCCGCAGACAGACGCTACGCAGTATTTT
CASSPQTDATQYF
>16|few|TRBJ2-1|TRBV29-1|TRBD2
TGCAGCGTTGCATTATTTGGCGGGAGGGCCATCAATGAGCAGTTCTTC
CSVALFGGRAINEQFF
>14|many|TRBJ2-1|TRBV6-2/TRBV6-3|TRBD2
TGTGCCAGCATGAACGGGGGGGCATACAATGAGCAGTTCTTC
CASMNGGAYNEQFF
>13|.|TRBJ2-5|TRBV7-9|.
TGTGCCAGCAGTGGCAGGGGATTGGAGACCCAGTACTTC
CASSGRGLETQYF
>18|.|TRBJ2-6|TRBV3-1|TRBD1
TGTGCCAGCAGCCTCCACCCTAGAGGACAGGGTTGGGCCAACGTCCTGACTTTC
CASSLHPRGQGWANVLTF
>12|.|TRBJ2-7|TRBV12-3/TRBV12-4|.
TGTGCCAGCAGTTTCCACGTAGGCGAGCAGTACTTC
CASSFHVGEQYF
>15|few|TRBJ2-5|TRBV28|TRBD2
TGTGCCAGCAGTAAAGGGGACTACCCCCAAGAGACCCAGTACTTC
CASSKGDYPQETQYF
>13|.|TRBJ1-4|TRBV6-6|.
TGTGCCAGCTATGACGAGAGGGGCCAAAAACTGTTTTTT
CASYDERGQKLFF
>14|few|TRBJ1-2|TRBV4-1|.
TGCGCCAGCAGCCAAGAGGCGGTTAACTATGGCTACACCTTC
CASSQEAVNYGYTF
>17|.|TRBJ2-3|TRBV5-1|TRBD2
TGCGCCAGCAGCTTGGATGTCCTAGCGGGAGGGACAGATACGCAGTATTTT
CASSLDVLAGGTDTQYF
>12|many|TRBJ2-7|TRBV12-3/TRBV12-4|.
TGTGCCAGCACCTTGGAGAGTTACGAGCAGTACTTC
CASTLESYEQYF
>15|.|TRBJ2-5|TRBV7-9|TRBD2
TGTGCCAGCAGCCAAGAGACTAGCGGGGCCAGACTCCAGTACTTC
CASSQETSGARLQYF
>13|.|TRBJ2-5|TRBV7-2|.
TGTGCCGGAGGGAGCAGGGGTATTGAGACCCAGTACTTC
CAGGSRGIETQYF
>15|.|TRBJ2-1|TRBV24-1|.
TGTGCCACCAGTGACCATTCCGGAGCCTACAATGAGCAGTTCTTC
CATSDHSGAYNEQFF